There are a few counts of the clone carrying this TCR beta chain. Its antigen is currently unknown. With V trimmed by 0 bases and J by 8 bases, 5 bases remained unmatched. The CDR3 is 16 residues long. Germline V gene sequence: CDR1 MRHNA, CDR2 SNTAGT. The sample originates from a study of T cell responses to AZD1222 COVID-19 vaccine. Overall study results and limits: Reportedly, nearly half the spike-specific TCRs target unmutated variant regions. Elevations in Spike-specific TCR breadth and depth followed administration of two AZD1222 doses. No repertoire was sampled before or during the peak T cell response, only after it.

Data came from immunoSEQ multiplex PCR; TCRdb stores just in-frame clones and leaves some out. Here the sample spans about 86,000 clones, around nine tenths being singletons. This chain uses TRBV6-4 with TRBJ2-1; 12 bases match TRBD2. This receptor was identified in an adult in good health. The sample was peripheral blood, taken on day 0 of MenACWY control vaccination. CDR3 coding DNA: TGTGCCAGCAGTGACTCCCCTAGCGGGGGGGTCGATGAGCAGTTCTTC. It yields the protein CASSDSPSGGVDEQFF.